The 29 T cell receptor beta chains below come from one sample, sequenced in a study of regulatory T cells in long-lasting Graves disease. Specified time point: newly diagnosed GD, antithyroid drugs for less than 3 months. Preparation of the TCR library used RNA extracted from PBMCs. To make TCR beta libraries, researchers used iRepertoire HTBI primers and Arm-PCR of CDR3 regions. TCRdb used MiXCR to reprocess the multiplex PCR reads, holding one entry per CDR3 protein. The sample has fewer than 550,000 distinct CDR3 sequences, approximately 16% seen once. This same sample was also part of a study on T cells in Graves' hyperthyroidism and ophthalmopathy.

Sequences were derived from peripheral blood mononuclear cells (PBMCs), sampled at new diagnosis, from a patient treated with antithyroid drugs. The receptors were sampled from a woman aged 18 to 35 with Graves disease.

V is TRBV5-1 and J is TRBJ2-6, with a possible D match to TRBD1 (5 bases). Trimming removed 3 bases from V and 0 bases from J, with 10 bases in between. Germline V CDR1 and CDR2: SGHRS, YFSETQ. The CDR3 is made up of 16 amino acids. CDR3 nucleotide sequence: TGCGCCAGCAGCTGGGGCGCCCGCTCTGGGGCCAACGTCCTGACTTTC. Its protein is CASSWGARSGANVLTF. The whole variable domain, filled in from reference TRBV5-1 and TRBJ2-6, reads KAGVTQTPRYLIKTRGQQVTLSCSPISGHRSVSWYQQTPGQGLQFLFEYFSETQRNKGNFPGRFSGRQFSNSRSEMNVSTLELGDSALYLCASSWGARSGANVLTFGAGSRLTVL.

This clonotype came up a few times. The CDR3 DNA follows: TGTGCCAGCAGCGCCCGGGCAGGGCCTGTCGAGCAGTACTTC. Amino acids: CASSARAGPVEQYF. The chain links TRBV7-2 to TRBJ2-7, with D possibly TRBD1 on 5 matching bases. Germline CDR1 reads SGHTA; CDR2 reads FQGNSA. Trimming shortened V by 5 bases and J by 6 bases, and 17 bases separated the two germline ends. CDR3 length: 14 residues.

This clonotype was seen many times. The gene calls are TRBV7-8 and TRBJ1-1, with D tentatively TRBD1 (6 bases). This CDR3 is 16 amino acids long. V was pared by 5 bases and J by 1 base, with 17 bases between. Germline-derived CDR1 and CDR2 are SGHVS and FQNEAQ. The CDR3 loop is CASSLSGGAWNTEAFF. As DNA, the CDR3 is TGTGCCAGCAGCCTAAGCGGGGGCGCGTGGAACACTGAAGCTTTCTTT.

This chain joins TRBV19 and TRBJ1-5; D may be TRBD1 (5 bases). Trimming cost V 3 bases and J 3 bases, with 12 bases left between them. The germline CDR1 and CDR2 sequences are LNHDA and SQIVND (reference sequence). This CDR3 has 15 residues. The CDR3 DNA reads as TGTGCCAGTAGTATTGTAAAGGGACCCAATCAGCCCCAGCATTTT. It encodes CASSIVKGPNQPQHF.

The CDR3 reads CASSLGTVLAKNIQYF. The CDR3 DNA reads TGTGCCAGCAGCCTTGGGACAGTCCTAGCCAAAAACATTCAGTACTTC. The V and J genes are TRBV11-2 and TRBJ2-4; 7 nucleotides agree with TRBD1. V lost 5 bases, J lost 0 bases, and 7 bases stayed unmatched. The CDR3 loop spans 16 amino acids. CDR1 and CDR2 from the germline V gene are SGHAT and FQNNGV.

The chain recombines TRBV28 with TRBJ2-1; D unclear. With 5 bases removed from V and 8 bases from J, the gap between germline ends came to 19 bases. The germline CDR1 and CDR2 sequences are MDHEN and SYDVKM. The CDR3 loop spans 15 amino acids. This CDR3 reads CASSNVRWGIDEQFF. CDR3 sequence (DNA): TGTGCCAGCAGTAACGTCCGGTGGGGTATCGATGAGCAGTTCTTC.

This clonotype has ten or more counts. The V gene is TRBV18, the J gene TRBJ2-1; unclear D gene. The length of the CDR3 is 15 residues. The germline CDR1 and CDR2 sequences are KGHSH and LQKENI. Trimming shortened V by 2 bases and J by 5 bases, and 13 bases separated the two germline ends. CDR3 coding DNA: TGTGCCAGCTCACCAATCTCTAGACAACACAATGAGCAGTTCTTC. Translated: CASSPISRQHNEQFF.

This clonotype was observed at least ten times. This chain links TRBV7-9 with TRBJ2-7; 7 bases are shared with TRBD2. Germline V CDR1 and CDR2: SEHNR, FQNEAQ (reference sequence). This CDR3 has 16 amino acids. The ends lost 5 bases at V and 0 bases at J; junction bases unmatched: 10. CDR3 sequence: CASSGRPGLLSYEQYF. The CDR3 nucleotides read TGTGCCAGCAGCGGTAGGCCGGGACTACTCTCCTACGAGCAGTACTTC.

This CDR3 reads CASSHGLAGAETQYF. CDR3 in DNA: TGTGCCAGCAGTCACGGACTAGCGGGAGCGGAGACCCAGTACTTC. The gene calls are TRBV6-1 and TRBJ2-5; 13 nucleotides match TRBD2. With 5 bases clipped from V and 5 bases from J, the junction kept 5 bases outside the gene matches. Germline V gives CDR1 MNHNS, CDR2 SASEGT. The CDR3 is 15 amino acids.

There are many counts of this clonotype. The genes are TRBV5-6 and TRBJ1-5; no reliable D call. Germline V gene lookup returns CDR1 SGHDT and CDR2 YYEEEE. The CDR3 totals 14 residues. V dropped 2 bases and J dropped 0 bases, with 6 bases sitting between them. CDR3 loop: CASSFHSSNQPQHF. The CDR3 DNA reads as TGTGCCAGCAGCTTCCACAGTAGCAATCAGCCCCAGCATTTT.

The rearrangement joins TRBV20-1 to TRBJ2-5, with 12 bases aligning to TRBD2. V lost 2 bases and J lost 1; bases outside the gene matches: 8. The CDR3 spans 17 residues. The germline CDR1 and CDR2 sequences are DFQATT and SNEGSKA (reference sequence). The DNA for the CDR3 is TGCAGTGCTAGACTAGCGGGAGGGTCAGGGGGCCAAGAGACCCAGTACTTC. Residues: CSARLAGGSGGQETQYF.

A remark on this clonotype: This sequence may be a read error, since a much larger clone differs from it by one base. The chain recombines TRBV18 with TRBJ2-7, with 11 nucleotides matching TRBD2. This CDR3 region has 15 residues. CDR1 and CDR2 (germline): KGHSH, LQKENI. CDR3 nucleotides: TGTGTCAGCTCGCAAACTAGCGGGAGTCTCAACGAGCAGTACTTC. As protein: CVSSQTSGSLNEQYF.

Worth noting for this clonotype: Being one base from a much bigger clone, this may be a read error. The V and J genes are TRBV18 and TRBJ2-1, with D uncertain. The germline V gene encodes CDR1 KGHSH and CDR2 LQKENI. Trimming stripped 6 bases from V and 2 bases from J, with 17 bases between. This CDR3 has 16 residues. The DNA for the CDR3 is TGTGCCAGCTCGGTTTTTGGGCGGAACCCCTACAATGAGCAGTTCTTC. Translation: CASSVFGRNPYNEQFF.

J is TRBJ2-1 and V is TRBV12-5; possibly TRBD2 for D (6 bases). V lost 10 bases, J lost 0 bases, and 19 bases lay in between. Looked up from germline, CDR1 is LGHNT and CDR2 is FRNRAP. This CDR3 is 16 amino acids long. CDR3 protein: CAINTGEESSYNEQFF. The CDR3 nucleotides are TGTGCTATTAATACGGGAGAGGAAAGCTCCTACAATGAGCAGTTCTTC.

This clonotype appeared many times. This chain uses TRBV6-1 with TRBJ1-4, with D hard to call. Germline V gives CDR1 MNHNS, CDR2 SASEGT. The germline V and J ends were trimmed by 5 bases and 7 bases, with 17 bases remaining between them. This CDR3 has 15 residues. The CDR3 DNA reads TGTGCCAGCAGTCTCGTAGGGAGTGGCGGTGAAAAACTGTTTTTT. Its protein product is CASSLVGSGGEKLFF.

This chain uses TRBV28 with TRBJ2-7; tentatively, D is TRBD2 (7 bases). V was cut by 6 bases and J by 5 bases, with 20 bases left in between. The CDR3 has 15 residues. The germline V gene encodes CDR1 MDHEN and CDR2 SYDVKM. CDR3: CASRLRGGASHEQYF. CDR3 nucleotide sequence: TGTGCCAGCAGACTCCGCGGGGGCGCTTCCCACGAGCAGTACTTC.

Concerning this clonotype: A clone one base away is much larger, so this may be a read error. V and J are TRBV6-5 and TRBJ2-1; D ambiguous. Germline V lookup: CDR1 MNHEY, CDR2 SVGAGI. The CDR3 has 15 residues. The CDR3 bases are TGTGCCAGCAGTTATACGTGGGAAATCGGCAATGAGCGGTTCTTC. It specifies CASSYTWEIGNERFF.

This clonotype has just a few counts. This sequence joins TRBV5-4 and TRBJ2-7, with D unresolved. V dropped 1 base and J dropped 2 bases, with 10 bases sitting between them. Germline CDR1 is SGHNT and CDR2 is YYREEE (reference sequence). This CDR3 has 14 amino acids. The CDR3 spells CASSLNADTYEQYF. The CDR3 DNA reads TGTGCCAGCAGCTTGAACGCAGACACCTACGAGCAGTACTTC.

This clonotype was recorded at least ten times. The genes are TRBV7-8 and TRBJ2-5, with 7 nucleotides matching TRBD2. V gave up 4 bases and J gave up 0 bases; unmatched junction bases: 2. Germline values: CDR1 SGHVS, CDR2 FQNEAQ. This CDR3 is 14 amino acids long. The CDR3 region is CASSYTSDQETQYF. In DNA, the CDR3 is TGTGCCAGCAGCTACACTAGCGACCAAGAGACCCAGTACTTC. Combining the CDR3 with reference TRBV7-8 and TRBJ2-5 gives the whole variable domain GAGVSQSPRYKVAKRGQDVALRCDPISGHVSLFWYQQALGQGPEFLTYFQNEAQLDKSGLPSDRFFAERPEGSVSTLKIQRTQQEDSAVYLCASSYTSDQETQYFGPGTRLLVL.

This clonotype showed up just a few times. Since no conserved phenylalanine or tryptophan closes the CDR3, a read error is the likely cause. The DNA is omitted, as the CDR3 cannot be located on it reliably, and the CDR3 follows TCRdb's listing. V gene TRBV12-3 or TRBV12-4 combines with J gene TRBJ1-1; TRBD1, the D gene given by the table, was not confirmed from the DNA. The CDR3 has 10 amino acids, counting both end residues. CDR3 protein: CASSLESTQG.

This clonotype was recorded at least ten times. V usage is TRBV5-6 and J usage is TRBJ2-7, with 11 bases fitting TRBD2. Losses at the gene ends were 4 bases for V and 1 base for J; bases not matched to a gene: 10. Germline lookup yields CDR1 SGHDT and CDR2 YYEEEE. This CDR3 contains 17 residues. The CDR3 coding sequence is TGTGCCAGCAGCCCACTCCTAGCGGGAGGAAGATCCTACGAGCAGTACTTC. As protein: CASSPLLAGGRSYEQYF. Drawing the rest from reference TRBV5-6 and TRBJ2-7, the complete variable domain is DAGVTQSPTHLIKTRGQQVTLRCSPKSGHDTVSWYQQALGQGPQFIFQYYEEEERQRGNFPDRFSGHQFPNYSSELNVNALLLGDSALYLCASSPLLAGGRSYEQYFGPGTRLTVT.

The chain joins TRBV29-1 to TRBJ2-7; 14 bases are shared with TRBD2. Trimming removed 3 bases from V and 1 base from J; junction bases left unmatched: 5. The CDR3 length is 16 residues. Germline lookup yields CDR1 SQVTM and CDR2 ANQGSEA. DNA of the CDR3: TGCAGCGTTGACGGGACTAGCGGGAGAGATTCCTACGAGCAGTACTTC. It yields the protein CSVDGTSGRDSYEQYF.

This clonotype was seen ten or more times. The genes are TRBV27 and TRBJ2-7; 9 bases map to TRBD2. Looked up from germline, CDR1 is MNHEY and CDR2 is SMNVEV (reference sequence). The CDR3 loop spans 15 amino acids. The V gene end was trimmed by 0 bases and the J gene end by 3 bases; junction bases not matched to a gene: 3. The CDR3 protein is CASSLSLAGNYEQYF. CDR3 bases: TGTGCCAGCAGTTTATCCCTAGCGGGGAACTACGAGCAGTACTTC.

This clonotype was seen a handful of times. The rearrangement uses TRBV11-2 and TRBJ2-7; 8 bases fit TRBD2. The germline V gene encodes CDR1 SGHAT and CDR2 FQNNGV. V dropped 5 bases and J dropped 2; count of bases not matched to a gene: 8. The CDR3 is made up of 15 amino acids. The DNA of the CDR3 is TGTGCCAGCAGCACCAGCGGGAGCGGCGCCTACGAGCAGTACTTC. It codes for CASSTSGSGAYEQYF.

This clonotype was counted a few times. The chain joins TRBV24-1 to TRBJ2-1; D gene uncertain. Per the germline V gene, CDR1 is KGHDR and CDR2 is SFDVKD. This CDR3 contains 15 residues. V dropped 4 bases and J dropped 6 bases, with 15 bases sitting between them. As DNA, the CDR3 is TGTGCCACCAGTGAGCCCACACTTAATCTCAATGAGCAGTTCTTC. The encoded protein is CATSEPTLNLNEQFF.

This clonotype was seen more than once but under ten times. The V gene is TRBV29-1, the J gene TRBJ2-2; TRBD1 agrees at 7 bases. The V gene's germline CDR1 is SQVTM and CDR2 ANQGSEA. With 5 bases clipped from V and 0 bases from J, the junction kept 9 bases outside the gene matches. This CDR3 spans 16 amino acids. In DNA, the CDR3 is TGCAGCGTTTCCCGCCGACAGGGCCCGAACACCGGGGAGCTGTTTTTT. It specifies CSVSRRQGPNTGELFF.

V usage is TRBV10-1 and J usage is TRBJ2-2, with D hard to call. From germline, CDR1 is WNHNN and CDR2 SYGVQD (reference sequence). The V end lost 6 bases, the J end lost 7 bases, and 18 bases lay between the germline ends. This CDR3 comprises 15 residues. This CDR3 is CASSADTLGNGELFF. DNA for the CDR3: TGCGCCAGCAGCGCCGACACGTTGGGTAACGGGGAGCTGTTTTTT.

Note on this clonotype: This may be a read error, as it is one base from a much larger clone. The chain employs TRBV7-2 and TRBJ2-7; tentative D call: TRBD2 (5 bases). This CDR3 contains 17 residues. Germline CDR1 reads SGHTA; CDR2 reads FQGNSA. Trimming shortened V by 5 bases and J by 7 bases, and 27 bases separated the two germline ends. The chain's CDR3 is CASSPAPGLETYNEQYF. The DNA for the CDR3 is TGTGCCAGCAGCCCCGCGCCCGGACTGGAAACCTACAATGAGCAGTACTTC.

This clonotype was seen more than once but under ten times. This chain joins TRBV6-1 and TRBJ2-4; D is perhaps TRBD1 (5 bases). CDR3 length: 15 residues. Per the germline V gene, CDR1 is MNHNS and CDR2 is SASEGT. The germline V and J ends were trimmed by 6 bases and 0 bases, with 12 bases remaining between them. In DNA form, the CDR3 reads TGTGCCAGCAGCCGCAGACAGTTAGCCAAAAACATTCAGTACTTC. This sequence encodes CASSRRQLAKNIQYF.